This TCR beta chain was observed in a study of shared clonotypes between healthy human individuals. Study at large: Samples came from two female and three male donors aged 18 to 49.

Repertoires were generated with immunoSEQ multiplex PCR, while TCRdb's copy carries only in-frame clones and drops some. Seen here are 550,000 to 800,000 clones, around two thirds observed once, and the top ten hold 1.5% to 2%. The CDR3 has 14 residues. V was clipped by 3 bases and J by 0 bases, with 9 bases between them. The V gene's germline CDR1 is ENHRY and CDR2 SYGVKD. The chain recombines TRBV10-3 with TRBJ2-7; D is ambiguous. The clonotype originates from a woman aged 25 to 39 in good health. Sequencing was performed on memory CD4+ T cells sorted from blood. Specified subset: CD45RA-negative fraction. CDR3 loop: CAISDDRISYEQYF. CDR3 coding DNA: TGTGCCATCAGTGACGACCGGATCTCCTACGAGCAGTACTTC.